The T cell receptor beta chain described here comes from a study of shared clonotypes between healthy human individuals. Study overall: Researchers drew samples from a couple of women and a few men aged 18 to 49.

Per the germline V gene, CDR1 is MRHNA and CDR2 is SNTAGT. Unmatched junction bases numbered 7, after V lost 4 bases and J lost 1 base. The CDR3 is 16 amino acids. Splitting of each subset's genomic DNA was done evenly across several immunoSEQ plates. Data came from immunoSEQ multiplex PCR; TCRdb stores just in-frame clones and leaves some out. This sample yields a few million clones, of which 80% to 95% are seen a single time; about 0.39% belongs to the top ten. Every donor was a Caucasian adult from Nashville, Tennessee. Researchers partitioned CD4+ cells into CD45RA+ naive and CD45RA-negative memory subsets.

This receptor was identified in a man younger than 35 in good health. Some clones in this sample may be carry-over from other donors' samples. The chain is built from TRBV6-4 and TRBJ2-1, with 7 bases fitting TRBD1. Sequencing was carried out using naive CD4+ T cells from PBMCs. Documented subset: CD45RA+ positively selected. CDR3 residues: CASSVFGTASYNEQFF. The DNA of the CDR3 is TGTGCCAGCAGTGTCTTTGGGACAGCGTCCTACAATGAGCAGTTCTTC.